This TCR beta chain was captured by sequencing in a study of OX40 agonist ivuxolimab in advanced cancers. Remarks on this clone: As yet, its antigen is unknown.

General study points: Normalized T-cell clonal expansion was also low in some nonresponders.

CDR1 and CDR2 (germline): SGHAT, FQNNGV. The CDR3 length is 15 residues. Trimming shortened V by 0 bases and J by 4 bases, and 7 bases separated the two germline ends. TCRdb keeps only in-frame clones here, not all; method: immunoSEQ multiplex PCR. Among around 76,000 clones, 75% to 90% were seen once, and the ten largest hold 2.8%. It was autoimmune disease history or systemic immunosuppression that excluded patients. Specimen: CD4+ or CD8+ T cells sorted from blood, collected in a trial of the OX40 agonist ivuxolimab. This TCR came from an adult with an advanced solid tumor such as melanoma, head and neck, liver or kidney cancer. The chain recombines TRBV11-2 with TRBJ1-6, with D unresolved. Here the CDR3 DNA reads TGTGCCAGCAGCTTAGAACCCTCTTATAATTCACCCCTCCACTTT. Translating it yields CASSLEPSYNSPLHF.